Sequencing of this T cell receptor beta chain was carried out in a study of human T cells and chemical hapten exposure. Study-wide results and caveats: Expanded TCRs clustered into significantly more large CDR3 similarity groups than controls, the analysis revealed. Alopecia in the donors means their immune response may deviate from healthy people's.

The time point: patch test 2, 6 weeks after DPC sensitization. Treatment given: therapeutic diphenylcyclopropenone sensitization with weekly scalp DPC. Trimming cost V 6 bases and J 2 bases; bases outside gene matches: 6. CDR1 KGHDR and CDR2 SFDVKD come from the germline V gene. There are 15 residues in the CDR3. This clonotype was observed many times. Its antigen is not identified. TCRdb reprocessed the RACE reads with MiXCR, giving one entry per CDR3 protein. The sample records tens of thousands of distinct CDR3 sequences, around 3% being singletons. The sequence was obtained from a middle-aged man with alopecia areata. Some clones in this sample may be carry-over from other donors' samples. This chain connects TRBV24-1 to TRBJ1-5; 7 bases align to TRBD1. The sample in question was whole blood, obtained in connection with sensitization to the hapten diphenylcyclopropenone (DPC). CDR3 loop: CATSPGGVGNQPQHF. Written as DNA, the CDR3 is TGTGCCACCAGTCCAGGGGGTGTCGGCAATCAGCCCCAGCATTTT.